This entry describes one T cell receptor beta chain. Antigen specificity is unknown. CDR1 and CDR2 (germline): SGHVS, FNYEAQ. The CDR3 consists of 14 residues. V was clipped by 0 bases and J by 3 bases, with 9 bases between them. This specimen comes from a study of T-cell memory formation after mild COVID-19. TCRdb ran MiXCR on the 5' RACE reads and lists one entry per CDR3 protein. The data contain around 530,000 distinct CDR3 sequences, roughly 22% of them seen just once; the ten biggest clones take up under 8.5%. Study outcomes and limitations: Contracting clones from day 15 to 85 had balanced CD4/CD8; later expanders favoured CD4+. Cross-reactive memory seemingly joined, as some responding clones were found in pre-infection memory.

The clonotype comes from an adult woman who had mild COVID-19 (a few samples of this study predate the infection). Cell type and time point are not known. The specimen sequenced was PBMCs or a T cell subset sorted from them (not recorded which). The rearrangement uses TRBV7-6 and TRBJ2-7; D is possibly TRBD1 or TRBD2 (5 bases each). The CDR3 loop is CASSLAQGVYEQYF. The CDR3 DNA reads TGTGCCAGCAGCTTAGCCCAGGGAGTCTACGAGCAGTACTTC.